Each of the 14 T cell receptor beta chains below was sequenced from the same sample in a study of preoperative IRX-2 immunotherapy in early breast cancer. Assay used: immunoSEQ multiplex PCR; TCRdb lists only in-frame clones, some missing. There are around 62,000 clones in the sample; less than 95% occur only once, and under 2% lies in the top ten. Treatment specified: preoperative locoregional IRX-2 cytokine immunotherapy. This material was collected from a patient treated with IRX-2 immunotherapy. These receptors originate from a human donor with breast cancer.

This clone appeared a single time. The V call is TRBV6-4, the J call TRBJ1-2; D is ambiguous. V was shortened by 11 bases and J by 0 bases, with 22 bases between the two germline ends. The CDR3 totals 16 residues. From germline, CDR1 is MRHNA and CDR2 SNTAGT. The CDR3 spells CAPLGGPEGANYGYTF. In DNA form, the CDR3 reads TGTGCCCCCCTTGGCGGGCCAGAGGGAGCTAACTATGGCTACACCTTC.

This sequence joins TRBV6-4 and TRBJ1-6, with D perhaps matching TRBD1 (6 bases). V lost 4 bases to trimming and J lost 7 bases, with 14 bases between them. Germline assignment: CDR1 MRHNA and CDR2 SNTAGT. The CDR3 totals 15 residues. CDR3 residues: CASSVSGGGNSPLHF. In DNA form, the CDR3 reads TGTGCCAGCAGTGTCTCCGGGGGCGGGAATTCACCCCTCCACTTT.

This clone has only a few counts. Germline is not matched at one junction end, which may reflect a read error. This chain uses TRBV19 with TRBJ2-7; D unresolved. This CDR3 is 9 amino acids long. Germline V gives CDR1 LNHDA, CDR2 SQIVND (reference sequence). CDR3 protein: CASSITLDF. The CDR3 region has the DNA TGTGCCAGTAGTATTACTCTCGACTTC.

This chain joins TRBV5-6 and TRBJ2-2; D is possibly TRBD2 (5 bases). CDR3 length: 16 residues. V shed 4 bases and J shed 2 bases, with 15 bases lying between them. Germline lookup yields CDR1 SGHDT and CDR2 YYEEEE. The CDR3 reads CASSTWWRTNTGELFF. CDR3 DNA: TGTGCCAGCAGCACCTGGTGGAGGACCAACACCGGGGAGCTGTTTTTT.

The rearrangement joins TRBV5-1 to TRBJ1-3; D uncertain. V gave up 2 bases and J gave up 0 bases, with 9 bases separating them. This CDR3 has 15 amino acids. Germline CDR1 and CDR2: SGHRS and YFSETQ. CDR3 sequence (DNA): TGCGCCAGCAGCTTAGGGCTCACCTCTGGAAACACCATATATTTT. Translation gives CASSLGLTSGNTIYF.

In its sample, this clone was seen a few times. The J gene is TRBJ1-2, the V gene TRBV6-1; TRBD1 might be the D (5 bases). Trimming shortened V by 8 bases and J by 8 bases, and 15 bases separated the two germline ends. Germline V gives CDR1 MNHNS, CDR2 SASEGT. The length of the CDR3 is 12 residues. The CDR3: CASFWDVWGYTF. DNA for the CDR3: TGTGCCAGCTTCTGGGACGTTTGGGGCTACACCTTC.

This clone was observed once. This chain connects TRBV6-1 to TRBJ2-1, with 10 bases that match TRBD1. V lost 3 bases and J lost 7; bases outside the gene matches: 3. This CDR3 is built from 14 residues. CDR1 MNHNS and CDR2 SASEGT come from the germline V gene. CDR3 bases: TGTGCCAGCAGTGAGACAGGGGGCGAGAATGAGCAGTTCTTC. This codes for CASSETGGENEQFF.

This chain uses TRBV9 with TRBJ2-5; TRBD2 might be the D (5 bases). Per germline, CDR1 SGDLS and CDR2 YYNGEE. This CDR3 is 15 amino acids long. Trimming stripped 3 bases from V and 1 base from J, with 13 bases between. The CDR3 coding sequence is TGTGCCAGCAGCGCTTGGGGAGCCACCCAAGAGACCCAGTACTTC. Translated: CASSAWGATQETQYF.

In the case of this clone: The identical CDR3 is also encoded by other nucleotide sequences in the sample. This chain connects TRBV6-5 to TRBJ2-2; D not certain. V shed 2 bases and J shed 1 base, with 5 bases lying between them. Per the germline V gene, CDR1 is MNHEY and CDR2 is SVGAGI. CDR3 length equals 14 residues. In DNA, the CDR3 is TGTGCCAGCAGTTACGGCGGGAACACCGGGGAGCTGTTTTTT. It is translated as CASSYGGNTGELFF.

DNA for the CDR3: TGTGCCAGCAGCTTAACGTTTGAAAACATTCAGTACTTC. Amino acids: CASSLTFENIQYF. The V call is TRBV7-3, the J call TRBJ2-4, with D uncertain. The germline V gene encodes CDR1 SGHTA and CDR2 FQGTGA. Between the trimmed V and J ends, which lost 0 bases and 5 bases, there was a span of 5 bases. The CDR3 runs to 13 residues.

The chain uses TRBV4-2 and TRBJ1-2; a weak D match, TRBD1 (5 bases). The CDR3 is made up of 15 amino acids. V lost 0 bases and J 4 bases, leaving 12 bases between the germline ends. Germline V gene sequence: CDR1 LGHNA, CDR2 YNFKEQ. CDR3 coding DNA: TGTGCCAGCAGCCAAGAAGGGGTGGGCGCCTATGGCTACACCTTC. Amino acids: CASSQEGVGAYGYTF.

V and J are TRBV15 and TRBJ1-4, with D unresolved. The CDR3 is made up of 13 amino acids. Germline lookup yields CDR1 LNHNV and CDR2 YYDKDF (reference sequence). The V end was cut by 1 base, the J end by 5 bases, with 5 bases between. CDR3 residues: CATSRGRNEKLFF. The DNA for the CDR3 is TGTGCCACCAGCAGAGGTCGCAATGAAAAACTGTTTTTT.

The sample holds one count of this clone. For the CDR3, the DNA is TGTGCCAGCAGCTCCCGAGGCAGGGGGCAAAAGAGCGAGCAGTACTTC. Protein sequence: CASSSRGRGQKSEQYF. The chain has TRBV4-2 and TRBJ2-7; TRBD1 matches at 8 bases. CDR1 is LGHNA and CDR2 is YNFKEQ in the germline V gene. The CDR3 loop spans 16 amino acids. Losses at the gene ends were 5 bases for V and 6 bases for J; bases not matched to a gene: 15.

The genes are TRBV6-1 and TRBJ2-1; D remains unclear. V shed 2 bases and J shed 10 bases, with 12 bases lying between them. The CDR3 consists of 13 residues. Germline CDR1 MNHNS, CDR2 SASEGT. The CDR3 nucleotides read TGTGCCAGCAGTGAACTGGCCACCAACGAGCAGTTCTTC. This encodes CASSELATNEQFF.